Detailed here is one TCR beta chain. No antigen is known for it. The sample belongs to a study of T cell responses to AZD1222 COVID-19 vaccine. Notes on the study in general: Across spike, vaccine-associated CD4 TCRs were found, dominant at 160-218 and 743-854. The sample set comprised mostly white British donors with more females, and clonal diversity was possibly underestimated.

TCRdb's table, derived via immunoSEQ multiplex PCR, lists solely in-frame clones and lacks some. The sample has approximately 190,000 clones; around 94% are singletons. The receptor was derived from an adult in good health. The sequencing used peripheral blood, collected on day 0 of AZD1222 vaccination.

This chain's CDR3 is CASSPLGGGRANTEAFF. The CDR3 nucleotides are TGTGCCAGCAGCCCTCTCGGGGGGGGAAGGGCGAACACTGAAGCTTTCTTT. The chain combines TRBV3-1 (or the pseudogene TRBV3-2) with TRBJ1-1; D might be TRBD1 (5 bases). The V end lost 4 bases, the J end lost 1 base, and 19 bases lay between the germline ends. CDR1 and CDR2 from the germline V gene are LGHDT and YNNKEL (reference sequence). The CDR3 runs 17 residues.